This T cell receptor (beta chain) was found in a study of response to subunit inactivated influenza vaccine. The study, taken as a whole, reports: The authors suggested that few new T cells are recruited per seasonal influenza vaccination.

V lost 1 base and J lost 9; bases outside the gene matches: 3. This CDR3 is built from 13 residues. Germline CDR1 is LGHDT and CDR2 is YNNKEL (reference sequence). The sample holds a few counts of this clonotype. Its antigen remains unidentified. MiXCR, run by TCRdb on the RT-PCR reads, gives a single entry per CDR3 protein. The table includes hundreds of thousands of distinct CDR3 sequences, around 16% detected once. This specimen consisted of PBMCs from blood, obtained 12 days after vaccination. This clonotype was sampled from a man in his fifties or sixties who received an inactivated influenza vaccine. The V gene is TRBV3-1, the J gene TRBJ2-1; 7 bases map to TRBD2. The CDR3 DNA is TGTGCCAGCAGCCAAGGACTAGCTACTGAGCAGTTCTTC. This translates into CASSQGLATEQFF.